This TCR beta chain was captured by sequencing in a study of Ad26.COV2.S vaccination and SARS-CoV-2 variants. Findings of the study overall: Possibly, TCR breadth and depth analyses underestimated total T cell responses.

Germline loops: CDR1 SGHNT, CDR2 YYREEE (reference sequence). Trimming shortened V by 0 bases and J by 0 bases, and 8 bases separated the two germline ends. This CDR3 has 15 amino acids. As to this clone: Antigen: not known.

Regarding treatment: some 20 received Ad26.COV2.S at low or high dose, single or two shots; 5 received placebo; per-sample allocation not given. On day 63 after the first injection, vaccine and placebo recipients gave samples. In Boston, the donor was an adult between 18-55 years of age. Libraries were prepared by immunoSEQ multiplex PCR; TCRdb keeps only in-frame clonotypes and omits some of them. Of hundreds of thousands of clones detected, around 87% appear once; the ten largest clones hold about 3.1%. This chain uses TRBV5-4 with TRBJ2-3; D unresolved. This TCR was recovered from a person between 18 and 59 years old who received the Ad26.COV2.S COVID-19 vaccine or a placebo. The sequenced sample was peripheral blood, obtained in a trial of Ad26.COV2.S vaccine versus placebo. CDR3 nucleotide sequence: TGTGCCAGCAGCTTGGCCGAGACTAGCACAGATACGCAGTATTTT. This encodes CASSLAETSTDTQYF.